This T cell receptor (beta chain) stems from a study of glioma-infiltrating T cells. TCR alpha and beta CDR3 regions were amplified from RNA using iRepertoire nested multiplex PCR. MiXCR, applied by TCRdb to the multiplex PCR reads, yields one record per CDR3 protein. The table has around 450 distinct CDR3 sequences, 31% seen once. General study points: Very few CDR3 sequences were shared between tissue and blood. Tissue-blood divergence was below expectation in non-neoplastic patients, above in gliomas.

The J segment lost 1 base and the V segment lost 4 bases, leaving 4 bases of the junction unmatched. Germline V gene data show CDR1 as SGHDN and CDR2 as FVKESK. The CDR3 is made up of 18 amino acids. This clonotype is judged medium-sized (0.01 to 0.1%). The antigen is undetermined. Sequencing was carried out using glioma tissue, nonneoplastic brain tissue, or PBMCs (not recorded which). The clonotype was recovered from a human donor with low-grade glioma or glioblastoma, undergoing nonglioma brain surgery, or in good health (not recorded which). The chain uses TRBV14 and TRBJ2-1; 16 bases match TRBD2. This CDR3 is CASSPGLAGGPSYNEQFF. The CDR3 DNA is TGTGCCAGCAGCCCGGGACTAGCGGGGGGGCCATCCTACAATGAGCAGTTCTTC.